Listed below are T cell receptor beta chains from one sample, sequenced in a study of cytomegalovirus exposure and HLA in healthy donors. This table comes from immunoSEQ multiplex PCR, and its TCRdb copy is limited to in-frame clones, with some not included. Among about 150,000 clones listed, approximately 80% were seen once. Sequenced input: PBMCs. All receptors derive from a male donor in good health and CMV-seronegative. Each CDR3 is given with its conserved first and last residue. The D gene is left open where the match is weak. Size is omitted from some rows. Given values are once, few, many or a class for expanded clones.

>-|TRBJ1-1|16|TRBV5-1|-
CASSLGDRSRTTEAFF
TGCGCCAGCAGCTTGGGCGACAGATCTCGGACCACTGAAGCTTTCTTT
>-|TRBJ2-5|13|TRBV9|-
CASSVDREETQYF
TGTGCCAGCAGCGTAGACAGGGAAGAGACCCAGTACTTC
>-|TRBJ2-5|14|TRBV11-2|-
CASSLDTRLGTQYF
TGTGCCAGCAGCTTAGATACTCGTCTAGGGACCCAGTACTTC
>-|TRBJ1-5|14|TRBV7-9|-
CASSVQGRNQPQHF
TGTGCCAGCAGCGTACAGGGAAGGAATCAGCCCCAGCATTTT
>TRBD2|TRBJ2-7|15|TRBV4-1|few
CASSERTSGGYEQYF
TGCGCCAGCAGCGAACGGACTAGCGGGGGGTACGAGCAGTACTTC
>TRBD1|TRBJ1-1|14|TRBV19|-
CASSNQGGRTEAFF
TGTGCCAGTAGTAATCAAGGGGGCCGGACTGAAGCTTTCTTT
>TRBD1|TRBJ1-3|14|TRBV4-3|-
CASSQGTGGNTIYF
TGCGCCAGCAGCCAGGGGACAGGTGGAAACACCATATATTTT
>TRBD2|TRBJ2-3|15|TRBV6-6|few
CASRSGLAGGHTQYF
TGTGCCAGCAGATCGGGACTAGCGGGGGGACATACGCAGTATTTT
>-|TRBJ2-2|15|TRBV7-6|-
CASSPTGANTGELFF
TGTGCCAGCAGCCCGACAGGCGCGAACACCGGGGAGCTGTTTTTT
>TRBD2|TRBJ2-7|15|TRBV15|-
CATSTSGSASYEQYF
TGTGCCACCAGCACTAGCGGATCAGCCTCCTACGAGCAGTACTTC
>-|TRBJ2-4|16|TRBV6-6|-
CASSYSPGAAKNIQYF
TGTGCCAGCAGTTACTCGCCAGGGGCAGCCAAAAACATTCAGTACTTC
>-|TRBJ2-3|15|TRBV11-2|-
CASSPGIVGTDTQYF
TGTGCCAGCAGCCCCGGGATTGTGGGGACAGATACGCAGTATTTT
>-|TRBJ1-1|14|TRBV4-1|few
CASSQEVGDTEAFF
TGCGCCAGCAGCCAAGAGGTCGGGGACACTGAAGCTTTCTTT
>-|TRBJ2-5|14|TRBV5-1|once
CASSLDSSGETQYF
TGCGCCAGCAGCTTGGACTCGTCCGGGGAGACCCAGTACTTC
>-|TRBJ2-3|16|TRBV4-3|-
CASSQDLRGVVHTQYF
TGCGCCAGCAGCCAAGACCTCAGGGGGGTGGTTCATACGCAGTATTTT
>-|TRBJ1-1|12|TRBV29-1|-
CSVLTGVTEAFF
TGCAGCGTCCTGACCGGGGTTACTGAAGCTTTCTTT
>-|TRBJ1-2|14|TRBV6-5|-
CASSRPGHSYGYTF
TGTGCCAGCAGTCGACCGGGACACAGCTATGGCTACACCTTC
>TRBD1|TRBJ1-2|15|TRBV30|-
CAWAGTGGLHYGYTF
TGTGCCTGGGCCGGGACAGGGGGTCTTCACTATGGCTACACCTTC
>-|TRBJ2-5|14|TRBV18|-
CASSTSGGTQTQYF
TGTGCCAGCTCAACCTCCGGGGGAACCCAGACCCAGTACTTC
>TRBD1|TRBJ2-7|14|TRBV6-5|-
CASRAGQGAYEQYF
TGTGCCAGCAGAGCAGGACAGGGGGCCTACGAGCAGTACTTC
>TRBD1|TRBJ1-2|13|TRBV6-1|-
CASSLGQGSFYTF
TGTGCCAGCAGTTTGGGACAGGGGAGTTTCTACACCTTC
>-|TRBJ1-4|11|TRBV28|once
CASSLRGELFF
TGTGCCAGCAGTTTACGTGGAGAGCTGTTTTTT
>TRBD1|TRBJ1-5|15|TRBV13|few
CASGRAQGVIQPQHF
TGTGCCAGCGGACGGGCGCAGGGGGTTATTCAGCCCCAGCATTTT
>-|TRBJ2-7|14|TRBV30|-
CAWSGGLDSYEQYF
TGTGCCTGGAGTGGGGGGCTTGACAGTTACGAGCAGTACTTC
>TRBD2|TRBJ2-7|14|TRBV10-3|-
CAISLGRGVDEQYF
TGTGCCATCAGTTTGGGCCGGGGGGTAGACGAGCAGTACTTC
>TRBD2|TRBJ2-7|16|TRBV5-1|-
CASSLLAGRGGYEQYF
TGCGCCAGCAGCTTGTTGGCGGGGCGGGGGGGCTACGAGCAGTACTTC
>TRBD1|TRBJ1-2|15|TRBV5-1|-
CASSLGQASGYGYTF
TGCGCCAGCAGCCTAGGACAGGCCTCAGGCTATGGCTACACCTTC
>TRBD1|TRBJ1-3|15|TRBV5-6|-
CASSPPGTGRNTIYF
TGTGCCAGCAGCCCACCAGGGACAGGGAGGAACACCATATATTTT
>TRBD1|TRBJ2-1|12|TRBV29-1|-
CSVGGQGDEQFF
TGCAGCGTTGGAGGACAGGGTGATGAGCAGTTCTTC
>-|TRBJ2-1|15|TRBV7-3|-
CASSLQGSNYNEQFF
TGTGCCAGCAGCCTTCAGGGCTCTAACTACAATGAGCAGTTCTTC
>-|TRBJ2-1|18|TRBV6-1|-
CASSEETRAKAALDEQFF
TGTGCCAGCAGTGAAGAAACTAGGGCGAAGGCTGCTTTGGATGAGCAGTTCTTC
>TRBD2|TRBJ2-3|18|TRBV4-3|-
CASSQDTNMAGGPDTQYF
TGCGCCAGCAGCCAAGATACAAACATGGCGGGAGGGCCAGATACGCAGTATTTT
>-|TRBJ2-2|14|TRBV19|-
CASKWTVSAGELFF
TGTGCCAGTAAATGGACAGTCTCCGCCGGGGAGCTGTTTTTT
>-|TRBJ1-3|15|TRBV30|-
CAWSPGQLSGNTIYF
TGTGCCTGGAGTCCAGGACAGCTTTCTGGAAACACCATATATTTT
>-|TRBJ1-2|12|TRBV10-3|-
CATQGNGYGYTF
TGTGCCACACAGGGTAACGGCTATGGCTACACCTTC
>TRBD2|TRBJ2-3|19|TRBV5-1|-
CASSSGLAGAQPSTDTQYF
TGCGCCAGCAGCTCGGGACTAGCGGGAGCCCAACCTAGCACAGATACGCAGTATTTT
>-|TRBJ2-1|15|TRBV13|-
CASSLFKLPNNEQFF
TGTGCCAGCAGCTTATTTAAACTCCCAAACAATGAGCAGTTCTTC
>TRBD1|TRBJ2-7|14|TRBV2|-
CASDPGTVSYEQYF
TGTGCCAGCGATCCCGGGACAGTCTCCTACGAGCAGTACTTC
>-|TRBJ2-7|13|TRBV10-3|-
CAIAPGISYEQYF
TGTGCCATCGCCCCGGGGATCTCCTACGAGCAGTACTTC
>-|TRBJ2-3|16|TRBV7-6|-
CASSLKSGVRTDTQYF
TGTGCCAGCAGCTTAAAGTCGGGGGTAAGGACAGATACGCAGTATTTT
>-|TRBJ1-1|16|TRBV7-9|-
CASSYGTGRGNTEAFF
TGTGCCAGCAGCTACGGGACGGGCAGGGGGAACACTGAAGCTTTCTTT
>TRBD1|TRBJ2-2|18|TRBV7-9|-
CASSSGTGGEVRPGELFF
TGTGCCAGCAGCTCGGGGACAGGGGGCGAGGTACGGCCCGGGGAGCTGTTTTTT
>-|TRBJ1-6|14|TRBV19|-
CASSLDSTNSPLHF
TGTGCCAGTAGCCTGGACAGTACTAATTCACCCCTCCACTTT
>TRBD2|TRBJ2-1|16|TRBV7-3|once
CASSKRSSGDDNEQFF
TGTGCCAGCAGCAAAAGGTCTAGCGGGGACGACAATGAGCAGTTCTTC
>TRBD1|TRBJ2-7|16|TRBV6-6|few
CASSIFTGQGPYEQYF
TGTGCCAGCAGTATCTTTACGGGACAGGGGCCCTACGAGCAGTACTTC
>-|TRBJ1-4|18|TRBV19|-
CASSIVRRGRKGNEKLFF
TGTGCCAGTAGTATAGTGAGGAGGGGCCGGAAAGGTAATGAAAAACTGTTTTTT
>TRBD1|TRBJ1-2|13|TRBV6-5|few
CASSVDRVGGYTF
TGTGCCAGCAGTGTCGACAGGGTGGGGGGCTACACCTTC
>-|TRBJ2-1|13|TRBV10-3|-
CAISENRGDEQFF
TGTGCCATCAGTGAGAATAGGGGCGATGAGCAGTTCTTC
>TRBD2|TRBJ2-3|15|TRBV7-2|-
CASSLVAGEKDTQYF
TGTGCCAGCAGCTTAGTTGCGGGGGAAAAAGATACGCAGTATTTT
>TRBD2|TRBJ2-1|15|TRBV6-5|-
CASSYLSGGRNEQFF
TGTGCCAGCAGTTACCTCTCCGGCGGGAGGAATGAGCAGTTCTTC